This TCR beta chain was observed in a study of identical twins (dated by TCRdb to between 2015 and 2016). Describing the broader study: To test whether fetal clonotypes persist, this study deep-sequenced TCR alpha and beta repertoires from monozygotic twins, from unrelated adults of various ages, and from cord blood. To rule out contamination, replicate twin experiments were performed at different times with different library preparation protocols.

Every donor in the study was a healthy Caucasian. The twin cohort comprised three pairs of female monozygotic twins, all aged about 18 to 30 years. Positive isolation kits from Invitrogen were used to isolate the CD4+ and CD8+ T cell populations. Overall results and qualifications from the work: Abundant cord blood beta clonotypes carried fewer insertions; young adult naive repertoires showed a weaker similar trend, while memory repertoires showed none. The excess sharing between twins in beta out-of-frame sequences was weaker because fewer shared sequences reduced the signal-to-noise ratio. Because the same donors could not be followed over many years, the conclusions relied on cross-sectional statistical analysis. In monozygotic twins, out-of-frame TCR alpha sharing was systematically underestimated by recombination models, although the models agreed with sharing between unrelated individuals. Compared with coincidental sharing between unrelated individuals, out-of-frame TCR alpha sequences shared between twins showed an excess of sequences with low generation probability. Invariant T cells such as MAIT and iNKT could partly confound zero-insertion analyses, although diverse VJ usage argued against such confounding for most clonotypes.

A remark on this clonotype: It has no known antigen specificity. Base quality data are lacking; no much larger clone is found one base away.

The CDR3, cysteine through phenylalanine, is 13 amino acids long. Just CDR3 DNA is preserved here, 39 bases in frame from base 1. V drops 1 base and J drops 6 bases, leaving 7 bases in between. The library was prepared using 5' RACE. The sample was run on an Illumina HiSeq 2000. Template switching added a universal primer binding site, and the final cDNA carried a unique molecular identifier that allowed TCR cDNA molecules to be counted accurately. Specific primers in the conserved constant-segment region were used to synthesize first-strand cDNA for the TCR alpha and beta chains. To control for contamination, every cDNA library was double barcoded, receiving both a SMART-Mk sample barcode and Illumina barcodes. TruSeq adapter sequences, together with Illumina sample barcodes, were added in two successive PCR steps. The Illumina HiSeq platform was used with custom primers to sequence TCR alpha and beta cDNA libraries. The authors processed their data as follows. Unique molecular identifiers were extracted from raw reads with MiGEC, and CDR3 positions were determined with MiXCR. For each individual, recombination models were inferred using an EM algorithm with the repgenHMM and IGoR tools. The analysis of shared clonotypes was done with the tcR package in R, with sharing normalized by the product of cloneset sizes. To study raw recombination without the effects of thymic and clonal selection, out-of-frame nonproductive sequences were analyzed. The raw public reads went through TCRdb reprocessing: fastp at Q25, MiXCR clone calling, in-frame beta chains kept. Identical CDR3 protein sequences are pooled into one entry, listed with their most common genes and DNA. The V and J calls and clone size are TCRdb's, not the authors'. For this sample the table gives approximately 550,000 distinct CDR3 sequences, of which under 25% were detected only once. The ten largest clones represent approximately 0.52% of the sample.

The sample also formed part of further work on yellow fever vaccine responses in identical twins. In that second paper, the authors write: According to the authors, in identical twins the way T cells responded to vaccination appeared partly convergent and partly personalized. In the study, vaccine-responding T cell clones were precisely tracked in identical twins.

This sequence originates from a woman younger than 30 in good health. The V and J segments used are TRBV12-3 or TRBV12-4 and TRBJ1-5; the D gene remains uncertain. The sample taken for sequencing was CD4+ T cells sorted from blood. For the CDR3, the sequence is CASSLGLVQPQHF. The nucleotides are TGTGCCAGCAGTTTAGGCCTTGTTCAGCCCCAGCATTTT.